The next 21 T cell receptor beta chains were all read from a single sample in a study of blood T cells in healthy people across ages. With a J-beta primer mix and a sample-barcoded 5' primer, a second PCR ran about 7 to 12 cycles. MiXCR was run by TCRdb on the 5' RACE reads, yielding one entry per CDR3 protein. The sample has 580,000 or so distinct CDR3 sequences, 40% to 50% seen once. Specimen: blood. Receptor source: a man aged 80 or over in good health.

The rearrangement links TRBV10-2 to TRBJ2-5; TRBD2 aligns across 8 bases. This CDR3 comprises 15 residues. Germline lookup yields CDR1 WSHSY and CDR2 SAAADI. The V gene end was trimmed by 8 bases and the J gene end by 5 bases; junction bases not matched to a gene: 13. The CDR3 sequence: CASSYTAGEIETQYF. The CDR3 DNA is TGCGCCAGCTCCTATACAGCGGGAGAGATCGAGACCCAGTACTTC.

The rearrangement uses TRBV29-1 and TRBJ1-2; 9 positions match TRBD1. Germline CDR1 and CDR2: SQVTM and ANQGSEA. With 4 bases clipped from V and 5 bases from J, the junction kept 11 bases outside the gene matches. The CDR3 totals 15 residues. In DNA, the CDR3 is TGCAGCGTTGTCCGGGACAGGGATCCCCTATATGGCTACACCTTC. Protein sequence: CSVVRDRDPLYGYTF.

A word on this clonotype: At one of its ends the junction is not consistent with the germline gene, which may arise from a read error. The J gene is TRBJ2-1, the V gene TRBV5-5; 8 bases align to TRBD2. Germline V gene lookup returns CDR1 SGHKS and CDR2 YYEKEE (reference sequence). The CDR3 is 16 residues long. The CDR3 loop reads CAGSLAVTSDYNEQFF. The DNA of the CDR3 is TGTGCCGGCAGCTTGGCCGTGACTAGCGACTACAATGAGCAGTTCTTC.

V and J are TRBV7-2 and TRBJ2-7, with D possibly TRBD1 on 6 matching bases. The CDR3 consists of 16 residues. Germline assignment: CDR1 SGHTA and CDR2 FQGNSA. V was cut by 1 base and J by 2 bases, with 15 bases left in between. This chain's CDR3 is CASSLGRRTDTYEQYF. The CDR3 nucleotides read TGTGCCAGCAGCTTAGGTAGGCGGACAGACACCTACGAGCAGTACTTC.

The V gene is TRBV20-1, the J gene TRBJ2-5, with D possibly TRBD1 on 6 matching bases. V was clipped by 4 bases and J by 3 bases, with 12 bases between them. Per germline, CDR1 DFQATT and CDR2 SNEGSKA (reference sequence). The CDR3 loop spans 13 amino acids. The DNA of the CDR3 is TGCAGTGCTACCCATGGACAGAAAGAGACCCAGTACTTC. Encoded protein: CSATHGQKETQYF.

Regarding this clonotype: The junction differs from germline at one of its ends, possibly a read error. The chain has TRBV12-3 or TRBV12-4 and TRBJ2-7; 11 positions match TRBD1. The CDR3 consists of 15 residues. The CDR3 sequence: CVSTTNRDRGKEQYF. The CDR3 region has the DNA TGTGTCAGCACCACGAACCGGGACAGGGGGAAAGAGCAGTACTTC.

V is TRBV19 and J is TRBJ2-1; D could derive from TRBD1 or TRBD2 (5 bases each). Germline V lookup: CDR1 LNHDA, CDR2 SQIVND (reference sequence). CDR3 length: 13 amino acids. With 4 bases removed from V and 12 bases from J, the gap between germline ends came to 16 bases. This CDR3 is CASSTPGPPVQFF. CDR3 coding DNA: TGTGCCAGTAGTACTCCGGGACCGCCAGTGCAGTTCTTC. Supplemented by reference TRBV19 and TRBJ2-1, the full variable domain reads DGGITQSPKYLFRKEGQNVTLSCEQNLNHDAMYWYRQDPGQGLRLIYYSQIVNDFQKGDIAEGYSVSREKKESFPLTVTSAQKNPTAFYLCASSTPGPPVQFFGPGTRLTVL.

The chain carries TRBV5-6 and TRBJ2-7, with no clear D. The DNA end is a closer match to TRBJ2-5, so the J assignment may be wrong. Per the germline V gene, CDR1 is SGHDT and CDR2 is YYEEEE. The CDR3 spans 11 residues. CDR3 sequence (DNA): TGTGCCAGCAGCACGAGTACGACCCAGTACTTC. Encoded protein: CASSTSTTQYF.

This clonotype was counted between two and nine times. The V and J genes are TRBV29-1 and TRBJ1-4, with a tentative D call TRBD1 (5 bases). With 4 bases removed from V and 6 bases from J, the gap between germline ends came to 15 bases. Germline assignment: CDR1 SQVTM and CDR2 ANQGSEA. The CDR3 spans 14 residues. CDR3 protein: CSVVSSGQDEKLFF. In nucleotides, the CDR3 is TGCAGCGTTGTATCCTCGGGGCAGGATGAAAAACTGTTTTTT.

This clonotype was counted many times. The chain is built from TRBV6-6 and TRBJ2-1, with D possibly matching TRBD2 (6 bases). Trimming left V 5 bases short and J 8 bases short, with 28 bases between. The CDR3 is made up of 18 amino acids. Germline CDR1 MNHNY, CDR2 SVGAGI (reference sequence). The CDR3 nucleotides are TGTGCCAGCAGTCCGTCGGGCGGGGTTGGGGGTAGATCCTATGAGCAGTTCTTC. Protein sequence: CASSPSGGVGGRSYEQFF.

V gene TRBV20-1 combines with J gene TRBJ1-2; D not certain. This CDR3 has 17 amino acids. V was pared by 5 bases and J by 0 bases, with 22 bases between. CDR1 and CDR2 from the germline V gene are DFQATT and SNEGSKA (reference sequence). The chain's CDR3 is CSAPAPARRSTNYGYTF. The CDR3 region has the DNA TGCAGTGCTCCCGCGCCCGCCAGGAGATCAACTAACTATGGCTACACCTTC.

The CDR3 reads CASSRDRGTGELFF. The CDR3 DNA follows: TGTGCCAGCTCACGTGACAGGGGCACCGGGGAGCTGTTTTTT. V is TRBV18 and J is TRBJ2-2; 8 nucleotides agree with TRBD1. CDR3 size: 14 residues. The junction had 2 bases not matched to a gene; V was cut back by 4 bases and J by 4 bases. CDR1 is KGHSH, CDR2 LQKENI, per germline.

This clonotype was counted a single time. The V gene is TRBV12-3 or TRBV12-4, the J gene TRBJ2-4; TRBD1 agrees at 8 bases. The DNA matches TRBJ2-7 better at its end, which makes the J call doubtful. CDR3 length equals 14 residues. CDR3 sequence: CASRDRESDYEQYF. The CDR3 DNA is TGTGCCAGCAGGGACAGGGAGAGCGACTACGAGCAGTACTTC.

DNA for the CDR3: TGTGCCAGCAGTCGACAGGGGGCCATAGGCAATCAGCCCCAGCATTTT. Its translation is CASSRQGAIGNQPQHF. The chain joins TRBV7-9 to TRBJ1-5, with TRBD1 identical over 10 bases. Trimming removed 6 bases from V and 2 bases from J; junction bases left unmatched: 7. This CDR3 has 16 residues. Germline loops: CDR1 SEHNR, CDR2 FQNEAQ (reference sequence).

This clonotype has a handful of counts. The chain employs TRBV6-2 or TRBV6-3 and TRBJ2-7, with 12 bases lining up with TRBD2. Germline assignment: CDR1 MNHEY and CDR2 SVGEGT. CDR3 length: 14 amino acids. The V and J ends lost 6 bases and 5 bases, in that order; junction bases with no gene match: 5. The CDR3 is CASRTSGGSNEQYF. CDR3 DNA sequence: TGTGCCAGCAGGACTAGCGGGGGATCTAACGAGCAGTACTTC.

This clonotype has only a few counts. CDR3 residues: CASSFPSGGADNEQFF. The CDR3 nucleotides read TGTGCCAGCAGCTTCCCAAGCGGGGGGGCCGACAATGAGCAGTTCTTC. The chain couples TRBV7-2 to TRBJ2-1, with 10 nucleotides matching TRBD2. Trimming removed 3 bases from V and 5 bases from J; junction bases left unmatched: 7. The CDR3 covers 16 residues. Germline CDR1 SGHTA, CDR2 FQGNSA.

The genes are TRBV12-3 or TRBV12-4 and TRBJ2-4; tentative D call: TRBD1 (5 bases). The germline V and J ends were trimmed by 5 bases and 0 bases, with 20 bases remaining between them. The CDR3 extends over 18 amino acids. CDR3 region: CASSLPRQTKLAKNIQYF. The CDR3 bases are TGTGCCAGCAGTCTCCCTCGACAGACAAAGTTAGCCAAAAACATTCAGTACTTC.

In regard to this clonotype: A much more abundant neighbour one base away suggests this may be a read error. The rearrangement links TRBV6-6 to TRBJ2-1; 8 nucleotides match TRBD2. CDR1 MNHNY and CDR2 SVGAGI come from the germline V gene (reference sequence). J lost 5 bases, V lost 2 bases, and 8 bases had no gene match. CDR3 length: 16 residues. The CDR3 here is CASSYAGRAGDNEQFF. In DNA form, the CDR3 reads TGTGCCAGCAGTTACGCGGGACGAGCGGGAGACAATGAGCAGTTCTTC.

The chain combines TRBV7-8 with TRBJ2-5, with TRBD2 matching over 15 bases. With V trimmed by 4 bases and J by 4 bases, 19 bases remained unmatched. The CDR3 covers 21 residues. Germline lookup yields CDR1 SGHVS and CDR2 FQNEAQ. The chain's CDR3 is CASSYPRSVGLAGGPRETQYF. The CDR3 nucleotides are TGTGCCAGCAGCTACCCACGATCGGTGGGACTAGCGGGAGGACCTCGAGAGACCCAGTACTTC.

The chain couples TRBV7-9 to TRBJ2-2, with 10 positions matching TRBD1. The germline gives CDR1 SEHNR, CDR2 FQNEAQ (reference sequence). The CDR3 covers 17 residues. J lost 3 bases, V lost 3 bases, and 7 bases had no gene match. The CDR3 reads CASSFPTGGRYTGELFF. CDR3 nucleotides: TGTGCCAGCAGCTTCCCGACAGGGGGCAGGTACACCGGGGAGCTGTTTTTT.

This chain uses TRBV12-3 or TRBV12-4 with TRBJ2-1, with 7 bases that match TRBD1. Trimming took 8 bases from V and 6 from J; bases not matched to a gene: 7. The CDR3 totals 13 residues. For the CDR3, the DNA is TGTGCCAGCCGGGACAGCAACCTCAATGAGCAGTTCTTC. Its translation: CASRDSNLNEQFF.